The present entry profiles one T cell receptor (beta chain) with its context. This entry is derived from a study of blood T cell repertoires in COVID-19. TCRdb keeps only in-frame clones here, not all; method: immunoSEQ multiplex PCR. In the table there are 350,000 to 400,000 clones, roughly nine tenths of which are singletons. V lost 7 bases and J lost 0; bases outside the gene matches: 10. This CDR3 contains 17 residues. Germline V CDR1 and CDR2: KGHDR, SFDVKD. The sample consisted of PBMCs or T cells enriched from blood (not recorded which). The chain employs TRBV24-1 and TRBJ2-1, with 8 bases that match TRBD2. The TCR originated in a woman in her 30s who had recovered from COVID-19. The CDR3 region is CATSGLAGESSYNEQFF. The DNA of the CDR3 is TGTGCCACCAGCGGGCTAGCGGGCGAAAGCTCCTACAATGAGCAGTTCTTC.